Shown below are 6 T cell receptor beta chains from a single sample sequenced in a study of cytomegalovirus exposure and HLA in healthy donors. The primer mix had 60 Vbeta and 13 Jbeta primers. TCRdb's table, derived via immunoSEQ multiplex PCR, lists solely in-frame clones and lacks some. The table has around 200,000 clones, around 75% seen once. Sample: PBMCs. These receptors were taken from a male donor in good health and CMV-seronegative.

V usage is TRBV27 and J usage is TRBJ2-1; possible D gene TRBD2, 6 bases. With 8 bases removed from V and 13 bases from J, the gap between germline ends came to 24 bases. The CDR3 covers 14 residues. The germline CDR1 and CDR2 sequences are MNHEY and SMNVEV (reference sequence). Written as DNA, the CDR3 is TGTGCCAGCGCGTCCTACCGTACGGGTAGCGGACAGTTCTTC. Amino acids: CASASYRTGSGQFF.

The V and J genes are TRBV7-2 and TRBJ2-1; TRBD2 matches 11 bases. Losses at the gene ends were 1 base for V and 8 bases for J; bases not matched to a gene: 4. The CDR3 runs to 15 residues. The germline CDR1 and CDR2 sequences are SGHTA and FQGNSA. The CDR3 reads CASSLGSGGAYEQFF. The CDR3, as DNA: TGTGCCAGCAGCTTAGGTAGCGGGGGGGCGTATGAGCAGTTCTTC.

The chain recombines TRBV29-1 with TRBJ1-1, with no clear D. The V end lost 7 bases, the J end lost 1 base, and 7 bases lay between the germline ends. CDR3 size: 11 residues. CDR1 is SQVTM and CDR2 is ANQGSEA in the germline V gene. Here the CDR3 DNA reads TGCAGCGGTTTGAGGAACACTGAAGCTTTCTTT. It yields the protein CSGLRNTEAFF. Filled out from reference TRBV29-1 and TRBJ1-1, the complete variable domain reads SAVISQKPSRDICQRGTSLTIQCQVDSQVTMMFWYRQQPGQSLTLIATANQGSEATYESGFVIDKFPISRPNLTFSTLTVSNMSPEDSSIYLCSGLRNTEAFFGQGTRLTVV.

This clone was picked up a small number of times. The rearrangement links TRBV6-5 to TRBJ1-5, with D maybe TRBD1 (5 bases). The V gene's germline CDR1 is MNHEY and CDR2 SVGAGI. The CDR3 runs to 15 residues. Trimming stripped 5 bases from V and 1 base from J, with 12 bases between. CDR3 amino acids: CASSPMGQSNQPQHF. The CDR3 DNA reads TGTGCCAGCAGTCCTATGGGGCAGAGCAATCAGCCCCAGCATTTT.

The V and J genes are TRBV4-1 and TRBJ1-6; 8 nucleotides line up with TRBD1. Looked up from germline, CDR1 is MGHRA and CDR2 is YSYEKL. V trimming: 4 bases; J trimming: 5 bases; junction bases outside the gene matches: 7. CDR3 length equals 16 residues. The CDR3 DNA reads as TGCGCCAGCAGCCGAGTTTCGACAGGGGATAATTCACCCCTCCACTTT. It yields the protein CASSRVSTGDNSPLHF.

This clone was counted between two and nine times. At one end the junction does not follow the germline gene, possibly because of a read error. The chain uses TRBV7-9 and TRBJ1-1, with 9 bases identical to TRBD1. This CDR3 region has 16 residues. The germline gives CDR1 SEHNR, CDR2 FQNEAQ (reference sequence). The CDR3 DNA reads as TGTTCCAGCAGCTTAGGGGTGGGACAGGGTTGGACTGAAGCTTTCTTT. Amino acid sequence: CSSSLGVGQGWTEAFF.